Listed here are 17 T cell receptor beta chains from one sample, sequenced in a study of cytomegalovirus exposure and HLA in healthy donors. The PCR ran on 60 Vbeta and 13 Jbeta primers. Some clones are missing from TCRdb's copy, which holds only in-frame ones; the method was immunoSEQ multiplex PCR. The table shows about 120,000 clones, with 75% occurring only once. Source material: PBMCs. These receptors originate from a woman aged 45-59 years in good health and CMV-seronegative.

The V and J genes are TRBV28 and TRBJ1-1; TRBD1 aligns across 8 bases. Losses at the gene ends were 4 bases for V and 1 base for J; bases not matched to a gene: 5. Germline V gives CDR1 MDHEN, CDR2 SYDVKM. This CDR3 has 15 residues. CDR3 loop: CASSSDRGTNTEAFF. In DNA, the CDR3 is TGTGCCAGCAGTTCCGACAGGGGAACGAACACTGAAGCTTTCTTT.

This clone was seen a single time. The chain is built from TRBV19 and TRBJ2-1, with D maybe TRBD1 (5 bases). The CDR3 consists of 11 residues. Germline CDR1 is LNHDA and CDR2 is SQIVND (reference sequence). Trimming pared 10 bases from V and 4 bases from J, leaving 8 bases between. In DNA, the CDR3 is TGTGCCACCCAGGGTTACAATGAGCAGTTCTTC. Amino acid sequence: CATQGYNEQFF.

The V and J genes are TRBV4-3 and TRBJ1-5; D remains unclear. This CDR3 comprises 14 residues. The germline CDR1 and CDR2 sequences are LGHNA and YSLEER. Trimming removed 0 bases from V and 7 bases from J, with 10 bases in between. This CDR3 is CASSQDLRGQPQHF. The CDR3 DNA reads TGCGCCAGCAGCCAAGATCTCCGAGGGCAGCCCCAGCATTTT.

The V gene is TRBV28, the J gene TRBJ1-2; weak D call: TRBD1 (5 bases). V gave up 6 bases and J gave up 1 base, with 12 bases separating them. The germline gives CDR1 MDHEN, CDR2 SYDVKM. This CDR3 spans 14 amino acids. The CDR3 protein is CASSPPGDNYGYTF. The DNA of the CDR3 is TGTGCCAGCAGCCCACCGGGGGATAACTATGGCTACACCTTC.

The gene calls are TRBV21-1 and TRBJ1-3; the table calls TRBD1, which could not be checked here. TRBV21-1 is flagged as a pseudogene. The CDR3 is made up of 15 amino acids. For the CDR3, the DNA is TGTGCCAGCAGCAAAGCGCACAGGATCGGAAACACCATATATTTT. It translates to CASSKAHRIGNTIYF.

The chain carries TRBV28 and TRBJ2-2; D uncertain. Per germline, CDR1 MDHEN and CDR2 SYDVKM. The ends were cut back, 7 bases at V and 5 bases at J, with 23 bases in the middle. CDR3 length equals 17 residues. Here the CDR3 DNA reads TGTGCCAGCACCACACGATATTCCCCAGGATCGACCGGGGAGCTGTTTTTT. Translating it yields CASTTRYSPGSTGELFF.

The table lists this clone with a few counts. The chain carries TRBV5-8 and TRBJ1-3; D possibly corresponds to TRBD1 (5 bases). Germline values: CDR1 SGHTS, CDR2 YDEGEE. This CDR3 has 17 residues. V was pared by 4 bases and J by 0 bases, with 17 bases between. The CDR3 DNA reads TGTGCCAGCAGCCTACCGGGACTGAGGCACTCTGGAAACACCATATATTTT. Its protein product is CASSLPGLRHSGNTIYF.

The chain joins TRBV11-2 to TRBJ1-4; no clear D. CDR3 size: 14 residues. Trimming cost V 1 base and J 6 bases, with 9 bases left between them. Germline V CDR1 and CDR2: SGHAT, FQNNGV. For the CDR3, the DNA is TGTGCCAGCAGCTTAGGGACTCTAGATGAAAAACTGTTTTTT. Its translation: CASSLGTLDEKLFF.

The chain has TRBV9 and TRBJ1-2; no firm D call. The CDR3 has 11 residues. Germline assignment: CDR1 SGDLS and CDR2 YYNGEE. Deletions cut 4 bases from V and 10 bases from J, with 11 bases between. This CDR3 is CASSIHQSYTF. The CDR3 DNA sequence: TGTGCCAGCAGCATACATCAGTCCTACACCTTC.

The chain employs TRBV5-8 and TRBJ1-1, with a possible D match to TRBD1 (5 bases). The CDR3 runs to 13 residues. The germline gives CDR1 SGHTS, CDR2 YDEGEE. V was cut by 5 bases and J by 1 base, with 9 bases left in between. The DNA for the CDR3 is TGTGCCAGCAGGTGGGGGGGGAACACTGAAGCTTTCTTT. It yields the protein CASRWGGNTEAFF. Filled out from reference TRBV5-8 and TRBJ1-1, the complete variable domain reads EAGVTQSPTHLIKTRGQQATLRCSPISGHTSVYWYQQALGLGLQFLLWYDEGEERNRGNFPPRFSGRQFPNYSSELNVNALELEDSALYLCASRWGGNTEAFFGQGTRLTVV.

The chain combines TRBV4-3 with TRBJ2-7; 7 nucleotides align to TRBD1. The CDR3 has 17 amino acids. Germline CDR1 LGHNA, CDR2 YSLEER. V dropped 1 base and J dropped 0; count of bases not matched to a gene: 9. CDR3 residues: CASSQGPGQINSYEQYF. Here the CDR3 DNA reads TGCGCCAGCAGCCAAGGCCCGGGACAGATTAACTCCTACGAGCAGTACTTC.

V gene TRBV7-2 combines with J gene TRBJ2-7; D remains ambiguous. The CDR3 length is 14 residues. The germline gives CDR1 SGHTA, CDR2 FQGNSA. V lost 3 bases, J lost 0 bases, and 9 bases lay in between. The CDR3 loop is CASSLPLSSYEQYF. The CDR3 DNA reads TGTGCCAGCAGCTTGCCACTATCCTCCTACGAGCAGTACTTC.

This clone was picked up one time. Additional DNA sequences in this sample encode the identical CDR3. The chain joins TRBV7-2 to TRBJ2-2, with 8 bases lining up with TRBD2. The length of the CDR3 is 16 residues. Germline V lookup: CDR1 SGHTA, CDR2 FQGNSA. Unmatched junction bases numbered 6, after V lost 3 bases and J lost 3 bases. CDR3 DNA sequence: TGTGCCAGCAGCTTCAGCGGGAGTTTGGACACCGGGGAGCTGTTTTTT. It translates to CASSFSGSLDTGELFF.

This clone has just one count. V and J are TRBV7-2 and TRBJ2-1; D may be TRBD2 (6 bases). Germline lookup yields CDR1 SGHTA and CDR2 FQGNSA. The CDR3 has 15 residues. Trimming pared 8 bases from V and 0 bases from J, leaving 14 bases between. The CDR3 here is CASLMGTSSYNEQFF. The CDR3 DNA follows: TGTGCCAGCTTAATGGGGACTTCCTCCTACAATGAGCAGTTCTTC.

In the case of this clone: In the same sample, other DNA sequences code for this CDR3. The gene calls are TRBV11-2 and TRBJ1-1; D uncertain. Germline lookup yields CDR1 SGHAT and CDR2 FQNNGV. V lost 2 bases and J lost 1, with 5 bases in between. CDR3 length equals 13 residues. The CDR3 loop is CASSLSGNTEAFF. Written as DNA, the CDR3 is TGTGCCAGCAGCTTATCGGGGAACACTGAAGCTTTCTTT.

J is TRBJ1-1 and V is TRBV27; D remains ambiguous. The CDR3 has 13 amino acids. The germline V gene has CDR1 MNHEY and CDR2 SMNVEV (reference sequence). Between the trimmed V and J ends, which lost 2 bases and 2 bases, there was a span of 6 bases. This CDR3 reads CASSLQANTEAFF. DNA of the CDR3: TGTGCCAGCAGTTTACAGGCTAACACTGAAGCTTTCTTT.

This clone showed up just a few times. The V and J genes are TRBV5-1 and TRBJ1-4; possibly TRBD1 for D (6 bases). V dropped 0 bases and J dropped 5 bases, with 11 bases sitting between them. CDR3 length equals 15 residues. The germline gives CDR1 SGHRS, CDR2 YFSETQ. The CDR3 sequence: CASSLDPGENEKLFF. DNA of the CDR3: TGCGCCAGCAGCTTGGATCCAGGGGAAAATGAAAAACTGTTTTTT. The full variable domain, rest sourced from reference TRBV5-1 and TRBJ1-4, is KAGVTQTPRYLIKTRGQQVTLSCSPISGHRSVSWYQQTPGQGLQFLFEYFSETQRNKGNFPGRFSGRQFSNSRSEMNVSTLELGDSALYLCASSLDPGENEKLFFGSGTQLSVL.